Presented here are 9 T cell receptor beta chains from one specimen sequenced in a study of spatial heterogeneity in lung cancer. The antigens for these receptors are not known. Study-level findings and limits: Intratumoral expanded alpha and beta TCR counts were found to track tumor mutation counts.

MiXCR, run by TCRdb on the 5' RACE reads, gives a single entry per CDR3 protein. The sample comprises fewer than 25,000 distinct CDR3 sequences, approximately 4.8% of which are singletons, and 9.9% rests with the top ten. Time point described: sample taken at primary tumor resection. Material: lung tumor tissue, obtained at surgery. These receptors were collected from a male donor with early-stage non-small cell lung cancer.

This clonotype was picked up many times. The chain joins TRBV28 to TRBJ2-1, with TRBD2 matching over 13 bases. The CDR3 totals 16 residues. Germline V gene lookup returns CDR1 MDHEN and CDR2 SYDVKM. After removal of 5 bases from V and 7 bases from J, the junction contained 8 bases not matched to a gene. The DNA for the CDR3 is TGTGCCAGCAGTCCCCCGACTAGCGGGAGGAAGAATGAGCAGTTCTTC. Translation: CASSPPTSGRKNEQFF.

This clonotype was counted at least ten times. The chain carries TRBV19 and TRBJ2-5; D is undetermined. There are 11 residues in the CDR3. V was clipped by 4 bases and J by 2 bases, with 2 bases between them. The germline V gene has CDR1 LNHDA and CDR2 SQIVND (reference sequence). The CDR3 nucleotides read TGTGCCAGTAGTAGACAAGAGACCCAGTACTTC. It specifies CASSRQETQYF.

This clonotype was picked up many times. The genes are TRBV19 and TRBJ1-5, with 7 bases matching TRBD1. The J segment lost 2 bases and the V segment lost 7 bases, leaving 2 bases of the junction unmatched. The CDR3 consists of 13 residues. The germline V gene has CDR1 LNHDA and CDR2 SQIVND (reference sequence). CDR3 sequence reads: CASKDRGNQPQHF. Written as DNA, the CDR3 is TGTGCCAGTAAAGACAGGGGCAATCAGCCCCAGCATTTT.

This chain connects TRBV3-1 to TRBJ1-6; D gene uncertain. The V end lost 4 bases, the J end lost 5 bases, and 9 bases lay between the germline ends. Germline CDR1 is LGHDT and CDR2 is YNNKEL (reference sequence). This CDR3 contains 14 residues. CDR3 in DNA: TGTGCCAGCAGCCGGGTCAGGAATAATTCACCCCTCCACTTT. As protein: CASSRVRNNSPLHF.

CDR3 nucleotides: TGTGCCAGCAGTGAACGGAGCTCTGGGGCCAACGTCCTGACTTTC. Translating gives CASSERSSGANVLTF. This chain links TRBV25-1 with TRBJ2-6; no clear D gene. CDR1 and CDR2 from the germline V gene are MGHDK and SYGVNS. The CDR3 loop spans 15 amino acids. Trimming left V 2 bases short and J 0 bases short, with 5 bases between. The variable domain in full, completed from reference TRBV25-1 and TRBJ2-6, reads EADIYQTPRYLVIGTGKKITLECSQTMGHDKMYWYQQDPGMELHLIHYSYGVNSTEKGDLSSESTVSRIRTEHFPLTLESARPSHTSQYLCASSERSSGANVLTFGAGSRLTVL.

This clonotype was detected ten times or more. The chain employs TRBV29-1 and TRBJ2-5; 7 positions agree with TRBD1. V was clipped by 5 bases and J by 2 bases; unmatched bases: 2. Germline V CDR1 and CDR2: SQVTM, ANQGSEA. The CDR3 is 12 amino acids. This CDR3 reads CSVFRGQETQYF. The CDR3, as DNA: TGCAGCGTTTTCAGGGGGCAAGAGACCCAGTACTTC.

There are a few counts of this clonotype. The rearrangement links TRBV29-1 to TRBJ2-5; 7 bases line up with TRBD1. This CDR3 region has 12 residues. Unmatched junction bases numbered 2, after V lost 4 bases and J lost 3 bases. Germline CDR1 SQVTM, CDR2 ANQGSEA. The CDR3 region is CSVGGTEETQYF. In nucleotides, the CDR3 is TGCAGCGTTGGAGGGACAGAAGAGACCCAGTACTTC.

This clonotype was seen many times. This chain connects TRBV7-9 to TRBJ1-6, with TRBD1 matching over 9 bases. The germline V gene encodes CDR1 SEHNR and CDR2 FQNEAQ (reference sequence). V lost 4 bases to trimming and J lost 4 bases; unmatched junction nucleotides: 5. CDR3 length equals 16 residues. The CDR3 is CASSWGQGFYNSPLHF. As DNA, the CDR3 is TGTGCCAGCAGCTGGGGACAGGGCTTTTATAATTCACCCCTCCACTTT.

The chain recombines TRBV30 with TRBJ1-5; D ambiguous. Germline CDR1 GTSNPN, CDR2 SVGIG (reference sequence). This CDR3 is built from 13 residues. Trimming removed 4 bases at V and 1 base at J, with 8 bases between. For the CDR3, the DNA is TGTGCCTGGAACAGAGCAAGCAATCAGCCCCAGCATTTT. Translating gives CAWNRASNQPQHF.